This T cell receptor beta chain was profiled in a study of blood T cell repertoires in COVID-19. About the research overall: Donors in the United States, Italy and Spain gave samples during acute or convalescent COVID-19. PBMCs, B-cell-depleted T cells, or T cells were the source of the cDNA or gDNA that made up the material.

This clone was counted once. The CDR3 is 14 amino acids. V was pared by 5 bases and J by 1 base, with 3 bases of the junction left unmatched. Germline CDR1 reads SGHTA; CDR2 reads FQGNSA. Authors' data handling: Estimated nucleated cell counts came from reference gene primer amplification. Sequencing was performed with immunoSEQ multiplex PCR; in TCRdb, only in-frame clones are kept and a portion is missing. Clone size and the V and J calls come from that table; the DNA yielded D and trimming. Of roughly 120,000 clones listed, approximately 84% are singletons. The rearrangement uses TRBV7-2 and TRBJ1-1; 8 bases line up with TRBD1. The TCR was taken from a man aged 70-80 years with acute or convalescent COVID-19. Sequencing input: peripheral blood. This CDR3 is CASSETGANTEAFF. CDR3 sequence (DNA): TGTGCCAGCAGCGAGACAGGGGCGAACACTGAAGCTTTCTTT.